The present entry profiles one TCR beta chain with its context. Patients of the Seattle cohort, enrolled during active infection, were followed longitudinally. In the study's own analysis: Amplifying reference gene primers gave estimates of nucleated cell counts. TCRdb's copy holds only in-frame clones and misses some; the assay was immunoSEQ multiplex PCR. V and J calls and clone size follow that table, whereas D and trimming were derived from the DNA. The sample records about 140,000 clones, 88% being singletons. CDR1 and CDR2 from the germline V gene are MNHEY and SVGAGI. The length of the CDR3 is 15 residues. The trim removed 10 bases at V and 3 bases at J, leaving 9 bases unmatched. These data are taken from a study of blood T cell repertoires in COVID-19. Study in general: Collection of acute and convalescent COVID-19 samples took place in the United States, Italy and Spain. T cells, B-cell-depleted T cells, or PBMCs provided the cDNA or gDNA that served as material.

The sequence came from a human donor with COVID-19, enrolled during active disease. The donor label of this sample is uncertain. The V call is TRBV6-5, the J call TRBJ2-5; TRBD2 aligns across 12 bases. The sample was peripheral blood. The CDR3: CAIGGLAGVKETQYF. CDR3 nucleotides: TGTGCCATCGGGGGACTAGCGGGCGTCAAAGAGACCCAGTACTTC.